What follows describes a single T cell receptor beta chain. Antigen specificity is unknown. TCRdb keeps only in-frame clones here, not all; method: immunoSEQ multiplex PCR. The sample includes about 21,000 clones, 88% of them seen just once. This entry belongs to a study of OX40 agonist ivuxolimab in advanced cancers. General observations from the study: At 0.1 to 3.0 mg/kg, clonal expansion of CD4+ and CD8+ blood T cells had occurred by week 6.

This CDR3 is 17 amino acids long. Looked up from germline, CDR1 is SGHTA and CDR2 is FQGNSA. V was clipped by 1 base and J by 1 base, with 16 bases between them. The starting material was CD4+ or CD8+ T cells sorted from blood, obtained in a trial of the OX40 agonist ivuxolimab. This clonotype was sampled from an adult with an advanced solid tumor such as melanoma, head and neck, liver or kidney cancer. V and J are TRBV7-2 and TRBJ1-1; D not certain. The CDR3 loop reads CASSLDLGGHPNTEAFF. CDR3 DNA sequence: TGTGCCAGCAGCTTAGATCTTGGAGGGCACCCGAACACTGAAGCTTTCTTT.